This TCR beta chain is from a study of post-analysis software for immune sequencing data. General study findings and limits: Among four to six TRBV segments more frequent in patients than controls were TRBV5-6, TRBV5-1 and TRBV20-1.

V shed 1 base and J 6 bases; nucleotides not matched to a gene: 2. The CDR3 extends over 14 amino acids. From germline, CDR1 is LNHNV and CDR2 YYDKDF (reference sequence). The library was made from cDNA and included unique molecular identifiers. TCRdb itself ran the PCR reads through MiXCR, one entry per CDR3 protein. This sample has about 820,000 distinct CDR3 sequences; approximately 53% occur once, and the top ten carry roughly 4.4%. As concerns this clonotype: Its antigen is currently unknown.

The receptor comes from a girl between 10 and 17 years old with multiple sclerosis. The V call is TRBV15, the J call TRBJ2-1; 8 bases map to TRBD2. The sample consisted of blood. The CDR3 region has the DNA TGTGCCACCAGCAGAGCACTAGCGGCCAATGAGCAGTTCTTC. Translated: CATSRALAANEQFF. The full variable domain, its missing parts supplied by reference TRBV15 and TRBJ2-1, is DAMVIQNPRYQVTQFGKPVTLSCSQTLNHNVMYWYQQKSSQAPKLLFHYYDKDFNNEADTPDNFQSRRPNTSFCFLDIRSPGLGDTAMYLCATSRALAANEQFFGPGTRLTVL.